This TCR beta chain emerged from a study of OX40 agonist ivuxolimab in advanced cancers. In the study overall: Hepatocellular carcinoma, melanoma, renal cell or head and neck cancer affected the dose-escalation patients. Three patients showed partial responses: one hepatocellular carcinoma and two cutaneous melanoma cases. Whole-study results and caveats: Clonal expansion from baseline to week 6 occurred in both CD4+ and CD8+ T cells.

Produced via immunoSEQ multiplex PCR; TCRdb's table is partial and in-frame only. The sample holds tens of thousands of clones, around 87% seen once. In germline, CDR1 is MNHEY, CDR2 SMNVEV (reference sequence). Between the trimmed V and J ends, which lost 5 bases and 2 bases, there was a span of 13 bases. The CDR3 runs to 14 residues. Regarding this clone: What it binds is not known.

The chain uses TRBV27 and TRBJ2-7; weak D call: TRBD1 (6 bases). This TCR was recovered from an adult with an advanced solid tumor such as melanoma, head and neck, liver or kidney cancer. The starting material was CD4+ or CD8+ T cells sorted from blood, obtained in a trial of the OX40 agonist ivuxolimab. The CDR3 sequence is CASSPTGTPYEQYF. DNA of the CDR3: TGTGCCAGCAGTCCAACCGGGACACCCTACGAGCAGTACTTC.